A selection of T cell receptor beta chains follows, all from one sample in a study of blood T cells in healthy people across ages. MiXCR was run by TCRdb on the 5' RACE reads, yielding one entry per CDR3 protein. The sample has over 750,000 distinct CDR3 sequences; 20% to 25% are singletons. This same sample was also taken into another study, of T cells of mothers and their children.

Sequencing was performed on blood. These receptors were taken from a boy between 10 and 17 years old in good health. Each CDR3 is given with its conserved first and last residue. The order of the fields is V gene, clone size, J gene, CDR3 length, D gene, CDR3 DNA, CDR3 protein. The D gene is left open where the match is weak. Clone size is stated in some rows and not others, as once, few, many or a class when expanded.

TRBV4-3	.	TRBJ2-1	15	.	TGCGCCAGCAGCCAAGTGACGGGGGCGAACAATGAGCAGTTCTTC	CASSQVTGANNEQFF
TRBV7-6	few	TRBJ1-2	14	TRBD1	TGTGCCAGCAGTAGCAGGGGGGGTTTGGGCGGCTACACCTTC	CASSSRGGLGGYTF
TRBV9	.	TRBJ2-1	16	.	TGTGCCAGCAGCGCCCCCCCGACTCCGCCATACAATGAGCAGTTCTTC	CASSAPPTPPYNEQFF
TRBV12-3/TRBV12-4	few	TRBJ2-7	14	TRBD1	TGTGCCAGCAGTTTCGGGGACAGATCCTACGAGCAGTACTTC	CASSFGDRSYEQYF
TRBV5-5	.	TRBJ1-2	14	.	TGTGCCAGCAGCCCAGTTGGGGGTCTAGAAGGCTACACCTTC	CASSPVGGLEGYTF
TRBV5-1	.	TRBJ2-5	15	.	TGCGCCCGCAGCTTGGCAGCGACCCTAAGAGAGACCCAGTACTTC	CARSLAATLRETQYF
TRBV6-5	.	TRBJ1-1	15	TRBD1	TGTACCAGCAGCCGACAAAGACAGGGGGACACTGAAGCTTTCTTT	CTSSRQRQGDTEAFF
TRBV15	.	TRBJ2-5	13	.	TGTGCCACCAGCAGAAATAGTGAAGAGACCCAGTACTTC	CATSRNSEETQYF
TRBV9	.	TRBJ2-7	16	TRBD1	TGTGCCAGCAGCTTCCGAGGGACAGATAGCTCCTACGAGCAGTACTTC	CASSFRGTDSSYEQYF
TRBV4-1	once	TRBJ1-2	14	.	TGCGCCAGCAGCCCGTCCGGGGAAAACTATGGCTACACCTTC	CASSPSGENYGYTF
TRBV7-8	.	TRBJ2-7	15	TRBD1	TGTGCCAGCAGCTTAGCGAGACAGGGGTCCTACGAGCAGTACTTC	CASSLARQGSYEQYF
TRBV7-9	.	TRBJ2-2	16	TRBD2	TGTGCCAGCAGCTTACAACTAGCGCCGAACACCGGGGAGCTGTTTTTT	CASSLQLAPNTGELFF
TRBV2	few	TRBJ2-7	14	.	TGTGCCAGCAGTGAAGAGGTAGGGTTGGATGAGCAGTACTTC	CASSEEVGLDEQYF
TRBV25-1	few	TRBJ1-2	13	.	TGTGCCAGCAGTGAGCTCCCGGGATTCGGCTACACCTTC	CASSELPGFGYTF
TRBV29-1	.	TRBJ2-7	14	.	TGCAGCGTTGAACCAGGAGACAGCCCCTACGAGCAGTACTTC	CSVEPGDSPYEQYF
TRBV29-1	few	TRBJ1-3	14	.	TGCAGCGTTGAAGATAGGGGGGCTGGAAACACCATATATTTT	CSVEDRGAGNTIYF
TRBV29-1	.	TRBJ2-7	13	TRBD2	TGCAGCGTTGTCGGGAGGTCCAACTACGAGCAGTACTTC	CSVVGRSNYEQYF
TRBV7-2	few	TRBJ2-7	14	.	TGTGCCAGCAGCCCAAATTCGGGCCCCTACGAGCAGTACTTC	CASSPNSGPYEQYF
TRBV29-1	.	TRBJ2-1	14	.	TGCAGCGTTGAAACAGGGAAAGCCTACAATGAGCAGTTCTTC	CSVETGKAYNEQFF
TRBV14	.	TRBJ1-1	15	.	TGTGCCAGCAGCCAAGATCTAGATTTTACCACTGAAGCTTTCTTT	CASSQDLDFTTEAFF
TRBV6-5	.	TRBJ2-5	14	TRBD2	TGTGCCAGCAGTTTGCGGGGGTTCCAAGAGACCCAGTACTTC	CASSLRGFQETQYF
TRBV28	.	TRBJ2-1	15	TRBD2	TGTGCCAGCAGCACCAGCCCGGGACTAGCGGTTCCCACGCACTTC	CASSTSPGLAVPTHF
TRBV6-1	few	TRBJ2-3	16	.	TGTGCCAGCAGTGATACAGAGAGACCTTACACAGATACGCAGTATTTT	CASSDTERPYTDTQYF
TRBV28	.	TRBJ2-1	14	TRBD2	TGTGCCAGCAGTTCCAAACCTTGGGGGGGTGAGCAGTTCTTC	CASSSKPWGGEQFF
TRBV15	few	TRBJ2-3	12	.	TGTGCCACCAGCAGAGGGACAGATACGCAGTATTTT	CATSRGTDTQYF
TRBV29-1	.	TRBJ2-4	13	TRBD2	TGCAGCGGGGTAGCGGGAGTCAAAAACATTCAGTACTTC	CSGVAGVKNIQYF